This T cell receptor (beta chain) was observed in a study of blood T cell repertoires in COVID-19 (dated by TCRdb to about 2020). Study-level background: Samples covering the acute and convalescent phases of COVID-19 were provided by collaborators in the United States, Italy and Spain. A freely available public database, intended as a resource for researchers studying the immune response to SARS-CoV-2, is where the repertoires were released. The samples were drawn from the first 160 participants of the ongoing ImmuneRACE study and from over a thousand subjects provided by 6 global collaborators. The sample metadata nearly always contained a de-identified subject ID, COVID-19 status, age in years and sex. The material from the prospective study consisted of cDNA or gDNA derived from T cells, B-cell-depleted T cells, or PBMCs. Where HLA class I and class II types were available, the types were taken from metadata supplied by the sample provider, not from assay-based typing. Deeply sampled blood TCRbeta repertoires from subjects exposed to, actively infected with, or recovered from COVID-19 were included in the dataset. On the study overall, not on this receptor specifically: Clinical and demographic metadata were provided uncurated, with the amount varying by source and participant.

As encoded in the germline V gene, CDR1 is SQVTM while CDR2 is ANQGSEA. The CDR3 sequence holds 13 residues, the cysteine and phenylalanine included. The CDR3 DNA has 39 bases and is translated from base 1. The trim is 3 bases for V and 1 base for J, with a gap of 9 bases between the germline ends. TCRbeta CDR3 regions were amplified from genomic DNA by means of the immunoSEQ Assay, a bias-controlled multiplex PCR. From the authors' description of their analysis: The number of nucleated cells in each sample was estimated from the amplification of reference gene primers within the assay. Sequence reads were collapsed and filtered to measure the absolute abundance of every unique TCRbeta CDR3 rearrangement. For each sample, productive Simpson clonality was calculated by taking the square root of Simpson's diversity index across productive rearrangements. TCRdb carries this immuneACCESS record with in-frame sequences only. Its versions omit some clonotypes, under half of them owing to an unresolved V gene in the studies checked, with the rest unexplained. The DNA gave D and trimming, while V, J and clone size come from that table. Across this sample there are a few hundred thousand clones, with roughly 88% seen only once. The ten largest account for 2.9% of the sample.

This clone appeared once. No antigen is known for it. No much larger clone is present one base from it, and per-base qualities are unavailable. One collaborating source in Seattle enrolled patients during active infection and followed them longitudinally through the course of disease. Each collaborating institution followed its own protocols to collect whole blood in K2EDTA tubes. For TCRbeta analysis, collaborator samples were shipped as frozen whole blood, as isolated PBMCs, or as DNA extracted from either sample type. The receptor chain draws on TRBV29-1 and TRBJ1-1; the D gene is possibly TRBD1, with 6 bases matching. The clonotype was recovered from a woman aged 30 to 39 with COVID-19, enrolled during active disease. The sequencing sample was made of peripheral blood. The nucleotide sequence reads TGCAGCGTTGACAGGGGCCGGAACACTGAAGCTTTCTTT. Translated, this gives CSVDRGRNTEAFF.